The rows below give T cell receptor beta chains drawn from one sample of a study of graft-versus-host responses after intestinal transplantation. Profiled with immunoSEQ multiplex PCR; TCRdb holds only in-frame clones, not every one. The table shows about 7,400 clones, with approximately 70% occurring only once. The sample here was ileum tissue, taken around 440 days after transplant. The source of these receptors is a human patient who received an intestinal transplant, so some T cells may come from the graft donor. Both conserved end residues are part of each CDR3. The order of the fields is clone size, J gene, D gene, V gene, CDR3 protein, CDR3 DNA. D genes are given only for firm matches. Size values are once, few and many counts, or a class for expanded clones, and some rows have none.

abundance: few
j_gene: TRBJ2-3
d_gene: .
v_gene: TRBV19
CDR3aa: CATSNQGTDTQYF
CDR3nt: TGTGCCACCTCGAATCAGGGCACAGATACGCAGTATTTT

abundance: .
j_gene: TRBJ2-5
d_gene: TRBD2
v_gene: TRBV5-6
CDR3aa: CASSPVAGAQETQYF
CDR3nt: TGTGCCAGCAGCCCCGTAGCGGGGGCCCAAGAGACCCAGTACTTC

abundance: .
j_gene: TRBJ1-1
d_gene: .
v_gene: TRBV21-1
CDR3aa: CASSKEVGNTEAFF
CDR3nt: TGTGCCAGCAGCAAAGAGGTTGGGAACACTGAAGCTTTCTTT

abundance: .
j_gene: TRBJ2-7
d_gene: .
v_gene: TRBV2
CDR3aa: CASSPGTPYEQYF
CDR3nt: TGTGCCAGCAGCCCTGGGACCCCCTACGAGCAGTACTTC

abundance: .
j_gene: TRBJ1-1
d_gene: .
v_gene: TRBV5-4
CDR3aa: CASSLGPMGTEAFF
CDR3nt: TGTGCCAGCAGCTTGGGGCCTATGGGCACTGAAGCTTTCTTT

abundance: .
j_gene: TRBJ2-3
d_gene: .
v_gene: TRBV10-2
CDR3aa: CASSESRVGDTQYF
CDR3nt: TGCGCCAGCAGTGAGTCCCGGGTCGGGGATACGCAGTATTTT

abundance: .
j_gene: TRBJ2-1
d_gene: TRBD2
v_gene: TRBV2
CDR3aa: CASRNDAGGRDNEQFF
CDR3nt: TGTGCCAGCAGGAATGATGCGGGGGGGCGCGACAATGAGCAGTTCTTC

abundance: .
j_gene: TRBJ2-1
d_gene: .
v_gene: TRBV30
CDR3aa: CAWSVLRTDYNEQFF
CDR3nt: TGTGCCTGGAGTGTACTAAGGACGGATTACAATGAGCAGTTCTTC

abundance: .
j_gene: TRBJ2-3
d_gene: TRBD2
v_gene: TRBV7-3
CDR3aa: CASSSSGGSTDTQYF
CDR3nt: TGTGCCAGCAGTTCTAGCGGGGGGAGCACAGATACGCAGTATTTT

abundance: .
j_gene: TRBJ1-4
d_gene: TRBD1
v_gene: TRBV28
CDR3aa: CASSFTGQGATNEKLFF
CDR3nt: TGTGCCAGCAGTTTTACAGGACAGGGGGCAACTAATGAAAAACTGTTTTTT

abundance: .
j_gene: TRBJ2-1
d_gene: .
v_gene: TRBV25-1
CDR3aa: CASSEYVSYNEQFF
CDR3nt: TGTGCCAGCAGTGAATACGTCAGCTACAATGAGCAGTTCTTC

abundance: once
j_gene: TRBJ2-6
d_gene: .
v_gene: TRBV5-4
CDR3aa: CASSSGVSGANVLTF
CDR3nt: TGTGCCAGCAGTTCGGGGGTTTCGGGGGCCAACGTCCTGACTTTC

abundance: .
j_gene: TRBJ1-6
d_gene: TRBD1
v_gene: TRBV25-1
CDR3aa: CASEGQGNSPLHF
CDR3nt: TGTGCCAGCGAGGGACAGGGGAACTCACCCCTCCACTTT

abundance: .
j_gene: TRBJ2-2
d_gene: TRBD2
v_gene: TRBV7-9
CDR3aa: CASSLARGLAGPGELFF
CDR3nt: TGTGCCAGCAGCTTAGCGCGGGGACTAGCGGGACCCGGGGAGCTGTTTTTT

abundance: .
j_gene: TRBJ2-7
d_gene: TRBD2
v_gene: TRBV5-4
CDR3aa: CASSAGGGSSYEQYF
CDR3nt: TGTGCCAGCAGCGCCGGGGGGGGGAGCTCCTACGAGCAGTACTTC

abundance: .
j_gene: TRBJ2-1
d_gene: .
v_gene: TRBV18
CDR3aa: CASSPTSYNEQFF
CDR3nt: TGTGCCAGCTCACCTACTAGCTACAATGAGCAGTTCTTC

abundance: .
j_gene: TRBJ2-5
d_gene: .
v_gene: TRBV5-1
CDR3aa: CASSLVANQETQYF
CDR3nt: TGCGCCAGCAGCTTGGTAGCGAACCAAGAGACCCAGTACTTC

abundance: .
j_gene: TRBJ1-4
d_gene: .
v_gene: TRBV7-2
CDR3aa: CASSRDSATNEKLFF
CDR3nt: TGTGCCAGCAGCCGTGACAGTGCAACTAATGAAAAACTGTTTTTT

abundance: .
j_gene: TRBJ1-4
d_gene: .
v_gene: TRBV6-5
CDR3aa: CASSPSNEKLFF
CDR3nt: TGTGCCAGCAGTCCCAGTAATGAAAAACTGTTTTTT

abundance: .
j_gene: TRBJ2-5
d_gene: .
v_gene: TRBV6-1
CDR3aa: CASSPGGAEETQYF
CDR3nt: TGTGCCAGCAGCCCCGGGGGCGCGGAGGAGACCCAGTACTTC

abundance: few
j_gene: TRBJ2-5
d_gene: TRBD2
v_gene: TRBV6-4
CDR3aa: CASRALAFQETQYF
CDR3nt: TGTGCCAGCAGGGCACTAGCGTTCCAAGAGACCCAGTACTTC

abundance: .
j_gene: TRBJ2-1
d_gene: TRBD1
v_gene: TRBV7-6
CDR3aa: CASSRGQGDYNEQFF
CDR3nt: TGTGCCAGCAGCCGCGGACAGGGGGACTACAATGAGCAGTTCTTC

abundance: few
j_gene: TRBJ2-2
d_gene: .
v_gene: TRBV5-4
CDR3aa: CASSSPSLRGTGELFF
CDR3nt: TGTGCCAGCAGCTCCCCGTCCCTAAGGGGCACCGGGGAGCTGTTTTTT

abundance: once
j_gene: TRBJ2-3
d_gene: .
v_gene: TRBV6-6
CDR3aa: CASSLQDTQYF
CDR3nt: TGTGCCAGCAGTTTACAAGATACGCAGTATTTT

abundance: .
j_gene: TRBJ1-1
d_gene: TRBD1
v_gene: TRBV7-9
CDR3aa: CASSPGTGYAEAFF
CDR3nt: TGTGCCAGCAGCCCAGGGACAGGGTACGCTGAAGCTTTCTTT

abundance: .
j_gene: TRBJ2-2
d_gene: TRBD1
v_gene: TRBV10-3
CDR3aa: CAIGGRTGASGELFF
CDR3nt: TGTGCCATCGGGGGACGGACAGGGGCTTCCGGGGAGCTGTTTTTT

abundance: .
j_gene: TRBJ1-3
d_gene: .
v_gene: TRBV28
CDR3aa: CASSYPGASSGNTIYF
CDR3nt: TGTGCCAGCAGTTATCCAGGGGCGTCCTCTGGAAACACCATATATTTT

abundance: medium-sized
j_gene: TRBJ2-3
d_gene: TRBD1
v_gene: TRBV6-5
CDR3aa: CASSWGQGTDTQYF
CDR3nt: TGTGCCAGCAGTTGGGGACAGGGAACAGATACGCAGTATTTT

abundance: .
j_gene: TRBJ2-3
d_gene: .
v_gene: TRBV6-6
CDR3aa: CASSRGGGDTQYF
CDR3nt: TGTGCCAGCAGTAGGGGGGGCGGAGATACGCAGTATTTT

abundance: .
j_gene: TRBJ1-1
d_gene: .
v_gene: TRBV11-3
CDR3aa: CASSFSSGGNTEAFF
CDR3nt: TGTGCCAGCAGCTTTAGTTCGGGGGGCAACACTGAAGCTTTCTTT

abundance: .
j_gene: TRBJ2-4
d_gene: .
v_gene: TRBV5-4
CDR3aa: CASLQDNIQYF
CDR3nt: TGTGCCAGTCTACAGGACAACATTCAGTACTTC

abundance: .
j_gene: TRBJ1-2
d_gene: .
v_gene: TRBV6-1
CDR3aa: CAISEPGPGGGPNGYTF
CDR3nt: TGTGCCATCAGTGAGCCAGGCCCCGGGGGGGGCCCCAATGGCTACACCTTC

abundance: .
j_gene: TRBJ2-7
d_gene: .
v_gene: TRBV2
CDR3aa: CASSDCRVSCEQYF
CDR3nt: TGTGCCAGCAGTGATTGCAGGGTATCTTGCGAGCAGTACTTC

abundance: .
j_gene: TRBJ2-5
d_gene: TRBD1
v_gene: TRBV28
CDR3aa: CASSLTGGAQWETQYF
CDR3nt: TGTGCCAGCAGTTTGACAGGGGGCGCGCAGTGGGAGACCCAGTACTTC

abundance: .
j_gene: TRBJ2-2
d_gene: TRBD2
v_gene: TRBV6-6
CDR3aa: CASSTASGFAGELFF
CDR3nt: TGTGCCAGCAGTACAGCTAGCGGTTTTGCCGGGGAGCTGTTTTTT

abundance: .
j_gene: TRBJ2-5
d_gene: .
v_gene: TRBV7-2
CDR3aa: CASSPPRGAQETQYF
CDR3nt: TGTGCCAGCAGCCCACCGAGGGGGGCGCAAGAGACCCAGTACTTC

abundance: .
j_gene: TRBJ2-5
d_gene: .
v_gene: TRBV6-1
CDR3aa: CASSLSLGYQETQYF
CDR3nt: TGTGCCAGCAGTCTCTCTCTAGGGTACCAAGAGACCCAGTACTTC

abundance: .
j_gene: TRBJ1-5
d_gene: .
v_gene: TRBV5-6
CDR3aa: CASSSSGFGGNQPQHF
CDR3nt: TGTGCCAGCAGCTCCTCGGGCTTCGGAGGCAATCAGCCCCAGCATTTT

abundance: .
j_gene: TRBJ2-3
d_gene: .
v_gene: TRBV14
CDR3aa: CASGLQGSDTQYF
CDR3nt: TGTGCCAGCGGTCTGCAGGGATCAGATACGCAGTATTTT

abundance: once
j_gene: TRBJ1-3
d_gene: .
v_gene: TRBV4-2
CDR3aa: CASSRLGRIGNTIYF
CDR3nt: TGTGCCAGCAGCCGCTTAGGACGGATTGGAAACACCATATATTTT

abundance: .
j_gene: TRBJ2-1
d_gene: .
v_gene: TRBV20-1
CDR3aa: CSGADNEQFF
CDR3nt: TGCAGTGGGGCCGACAATGAGCAGTTCTTC

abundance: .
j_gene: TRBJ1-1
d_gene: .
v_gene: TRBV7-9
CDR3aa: CASSLMNTEAFF
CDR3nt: TGTGCCAGCAGCTTGATGAACACTGAAGCTTTCTTT

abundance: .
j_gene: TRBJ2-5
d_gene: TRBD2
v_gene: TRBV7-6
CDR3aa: CASSSPPREAQYF
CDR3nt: TGTGCCAGCAGCTCCCCCCCTCGGGAGGCCCAGTACTTC

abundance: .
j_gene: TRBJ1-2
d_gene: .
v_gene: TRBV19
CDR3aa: CASGEIGTDYVGYTF
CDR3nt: TGTGCCAGTGGGGAGATTGGGACTGACTATGTCGGCTACACCTTC

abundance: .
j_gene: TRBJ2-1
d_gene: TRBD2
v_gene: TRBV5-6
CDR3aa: CASSLGAGGDHNEQFF
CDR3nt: TGTGCCAGCAGCTTGGGAGCGGGAGGAGACCACAATGAGCAGTTCTTC

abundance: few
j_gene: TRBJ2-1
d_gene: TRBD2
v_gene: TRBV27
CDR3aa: CASTSGTSGYNEQFF
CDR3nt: TGTGCCAGCACCTCAGGGACTAGCGGGTACAATGAGCAGTTCTTC

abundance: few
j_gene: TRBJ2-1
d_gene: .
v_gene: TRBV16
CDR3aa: CASSPRGGAYNEQFF
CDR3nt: TGTGCCAGCAGCCCCCGAGGGGGGGCATACAATGAGCAGTTCTTC

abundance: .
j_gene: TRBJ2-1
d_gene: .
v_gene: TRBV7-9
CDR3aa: CASSLPGTEYNEQFF
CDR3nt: TGTGCCAGCAGCTTGCCCGGGACCGAATACAATGAGCAGTTCTTC

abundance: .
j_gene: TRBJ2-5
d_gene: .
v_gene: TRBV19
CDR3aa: CASGGTLQETQYF
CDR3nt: TGTGCCAGTGGTGGGACACTCCAAGAGACCCAGTACTTC

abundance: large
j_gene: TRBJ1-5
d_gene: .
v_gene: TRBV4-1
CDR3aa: CASSQYRVGQPQHF
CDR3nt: TGCGCCAGCAGCCAGTACAGGGTCGGTCAGCCCCAGCATTTT

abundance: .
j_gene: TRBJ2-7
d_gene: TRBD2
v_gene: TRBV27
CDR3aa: CASRRTSGTSYEQYF
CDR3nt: TGTGCCAGCAGACGGACTAGCGGTACCTCCTACGAGCAGTACTTC

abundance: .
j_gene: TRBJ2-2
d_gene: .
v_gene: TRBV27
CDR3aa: CASANQNTGELFF
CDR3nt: TGTGCCAGCGCCAATCAGAACACCGGGGAGCTGTTTTTT

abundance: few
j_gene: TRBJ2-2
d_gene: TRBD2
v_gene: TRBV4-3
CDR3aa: CASSQEPPGLAGMNTGELFF
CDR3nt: TGCGCCAGCAGCCAAGAGCCGCCGGGACTAGCGGGGATGAACACCGGGGAGCTGTTTTTT

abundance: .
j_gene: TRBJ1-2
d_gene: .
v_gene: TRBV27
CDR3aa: CASSLSRTNYGYTF
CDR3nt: TGTGCCAGCAGTTTAAGCAGGACTAACTATGGCTACACCTTC

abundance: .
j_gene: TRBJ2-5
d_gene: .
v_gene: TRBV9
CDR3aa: CASSVGGGKETQYF
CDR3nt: TGTGCCAGCAGCGTAGGGGGCGGGAAAGAGACCCAGTACTTC

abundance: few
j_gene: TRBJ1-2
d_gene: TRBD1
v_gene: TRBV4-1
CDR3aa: CASSQEHRGYYGYTF
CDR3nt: TGCGCCAGCAGCCAAGAACACAGGGGATACTATGGCTACACCTTC

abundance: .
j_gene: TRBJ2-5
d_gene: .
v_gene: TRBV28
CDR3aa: CASSPTSFTGSPQETQYF
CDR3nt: TGTGCCAGCAGTCCTACTTCCTTTACAGGGTCGCCCCAAGAGACCCAGTACTTC